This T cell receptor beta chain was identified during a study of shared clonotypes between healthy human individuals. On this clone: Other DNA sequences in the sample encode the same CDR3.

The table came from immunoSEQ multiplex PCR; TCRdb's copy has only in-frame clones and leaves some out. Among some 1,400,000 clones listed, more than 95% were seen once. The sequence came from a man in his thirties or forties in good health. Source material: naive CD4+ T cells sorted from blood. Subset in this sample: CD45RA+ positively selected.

CDR3 DNA: TGTGCCAGCAGCTTGGGGAGAAATAATGAGCAGTTCTTC. This encodes CASSLGRNNEQFF. The rearrangement links TRBV7-9 to TRBJ2-1, with a tentative D call TRBD2 (5 bases). The CDR3 contains 13 residues. V was clipped by 3 bases and J by 7 bases, with 10 bases between them. The germline V gene encodes CDR1 SEHNR and CDR2 FQNEAQ (reference sequence).